One and the same sample provided the 27 T cell receptor beta chains below, sequenced in a study of blood T cell repertoires in COVID-19. Method: immunoSEQ multiplex PCR; TCRdb's copy keeps in-frame clones and lacks some. The sample carries some 180,000 clones, around 87% recorded once. The material sequenced was peripheral blood. These receptors were collected from a woman of 80 years or more with COVID-19, enrolled during active disease.

The chain links TRBV6-5 to TRBJ1-2; TRBD1 is a possible D gene (5 bases). CDR1 and CDR2 from the germline V gene are MNHEY and SVGAGI. The CDR3 has 14 amino acids. Trimming stripped 6 bases from V and 0 bases from J, with 11 bases between. The CDR3 protein is CASRGTAPNYGYTF. In DNA, the CDR3 is TGTGCCAGCAGGGGGACTGCTCCTAACTATGGCTACACCTTC.

The chain combines TRBV15 with TRBJ1-4; TRBD1 aligns across 9 bases. This CDR3 is built from 15 residues. V was pared by 1 base and J by 8 bases, with 5 bases of the junction left unmatched. Per germline, CDR1 LNHNV and CDR2 YYDKDF (reference sequence). The CDR3 nucleotides read TGTGCCACCAGCAGAGGGGACAGGGTGGAGGAAAAACTGTTTTTT. Translation gives CATSRGDRVEEKLFF.

J is TRBJ1-5 and V is TRBV6-5; D may be TRBD1 (6 bases). The CDR3 extends over 15 amino acids. Trimming took off 5 bases at V and 3 bases at J, with 14 bases between the two ends. In germline, CDR1 is MNHEY, CDR2 SVGAGI. The CDR3 loop reads CASSPVRGANQPQHF. CDR3 bases: TGTGCCAGCAGTCCCGTCCGGGGGGCCAATCAGCCCCAGCATTTT.

J is TRBJ2-5 and V is TRBV14; D may be TRBD1 (5 bases). Trimming removed 3 bases at V and 0 bases at J, with 5 bases between. Germline V CDR1 and CDR2: SGHDN, FVKESK. The length of the CDR3 is 13 residues. DNA of the CDR3: TGTGCCAGCAGCCACAGGGACCAAGAGACCCAGTACTTC. Translation gives CASSHRDQETQYF.

V gene TRBV28 combines with J gene TRBJ1-2, with a tentative D call TRBD1 (5 bases). CDR1 and CDR2 (germline): MDHEN, SYDVKM. The ends were cut back, 0 bases at V and 7 bases at J, with 15 bases in the middle. The CDR3 loop spans 15 amino acids. CDR3 coding DNA: TGTGCCAGCAGTTTATGGGCAGGGAAGGATTCTGGCTACACCTTC. This sequence encodes CASSLWAGKDSGYTF.

The chain employs TRBV11-1 and TRBJ2-1; 8 nucleotides agree with TRBD2. Germline CDR1 reads SGHAT; CDR2 reads FQDESV (reference sequence). The V and J ends lost 2 bases and 3 bases, in that order; junction bases with no gene match: 3. This CDR3 contains 15 residues. CDR3 protein: CASSLLAGSYNEQFF. CDR3 nucleotide sequence: TGTGCCAGCAGCTTACTAGCGGGCAGCTACAATGAGCAGTTCTTC. Looking up the rest from reference TRBV11-1 and TRBJ2-1 gives the full variable domain: EAEVAQSPRYKITEKSQAVAFWCDPISGHATLYWYRQILGQGPELLVQFQDESVVDDSQLPKDRFSAERLKGVDSTLKIQPAELGDSAMYLCASSLLAGSYNEQFFGPGTRLTVL.

The chain has TRBV7-2 and TRBJ2-5; 10 positions match TRBD2. Germline CDR1 is SGHTA and CDR2 is FQGNSA. The V and J ends lost 6 bases and 4 bases, in that order; junction bases with no gene match: 2. There are 13 residues in the CDR3. The CDR3 region has the DNA TGTGCCAGCAGTCGACTAGCGGGAGAGACCCAGTACTTC. As protein: CASSRLAGETQYF.

The sample holds one count of this clone. The CDR3 DNA reads TGTGCCAGCAGCTTGACGGGAACTGAAGCTTTCTTT. The encoded protein is CASSLTGTEAFF. The gene calls are TRBV7-6 and TRBJ1-1, with D hard to call. The germline CDR1 and CDR2 sequences are SGHVS and FNYEAQ. Trimming left V 3 bases short and J 5 bases short, with 7 bases between. The CDR3 length is 12 residues.

The rearrangement links TRBV11-2 to TRBJ2-7; TRBD1 might be the D (5 bases). Germline lookup yields CDR1 SGHAT and CDR2 FQNNGV. The CDR3 has 13 amino acids. The V end was cut by 1 base, the J end by 4 bases, with 8 bases between. For the CDR3, the DNA is TGTGCCAGCAGCTTAGGCCCAGGGTACGAGCAGTACTTC. Its translation: CASSLGPGYEQYF.

This clone occurred a few times. The rearrangement links TRBV7-2 to TRBJ1-5; 9 nucleotides agree with TRBD1. V dropped 4 bases and J dropped 8; count of bases not matched to a gene: 9. The CDR3 contains 15 residues. Germline V CDR1 and CDR2: SGHTA, FQGNSA. The CDR3 sequence is CASSSQTGGMEPQHF. In DNA form, the CDR3 reads TGTGCCAGCAGCTCTCAGACAGGGGGAATGGAGCCCCAGCATTTT.

This clone showed up just a few times. This sequence joins TRBV28 and TRBJ1-3, with 9 bases lining up with TRBD1. Germline values: CDR1 MDHEN, CDR2 SYDVKM. This CDR3 has 16 residues. V was clipped by 5 bases and J by 5 bases; unmatched bases: 10. DNA for the CDR3: TGTGCCAGCAGTGGCCCGGGACAGGGTAAACGAAACACCATATATTTT. It codes for CASSGPGQGKRNTIYF.

This clone was detected once. The V call is TRBV7-2, the J call TRBJ2-7; D is perhaps TRBD1 (6 bases). The CDR3 is 15 residues long. V was pared by 3 bases and J by 3 bases, with 15 bases between. Per the germline V gene, CDR1 is SGHTA and CDR2 is FQGNSA. The chain's CDR3 is CASSLGQGQHYEQYF. The CDR3 region has the DNA TGTGCCAGCAGCTTGGGGCAGGGGCAGCACTACGAGCAGTACTTC.

The rearrangement uses TRBV5-1 and TRBJ1-3, with a weak D call TRBD1 (6 bases). The CDR3 sequence is 15 residues long. Germline-derived CDR1 and CDR2 are SGHRS and YFSETQ. The V and J ends lost 4 bases and 0 bases respectively, with 11 bases between them. CDR3 bases: TGCGCCAGCAGCACAGGACAGACCTCTGGAAACACCATATATTTT. This sequence encodes CASSTGQTSGNTIYF.

V is TRBV27 and J is TRBJ1-3; D gene uncertain. Germline V lookup: CDR1 MNHEY, CDR2 SMNVEV (reference sequence). The CDR3 extends over 13 amino acids. Trimming removed 4 bases from V and 2 bases from J, with 6 bases in between. The CDR3 here is CASSSLAGNTIYF. The CDR3 coding sequence is TGTGCCAGCAGTTCCCTAGCTGGAAACACCATATATTTT.

The J gene is TRBJ2-2, the V gene TRBV28; D not resolved. Trimming took 2 bases from V and 8 from J, leaving 3 bases between them. CDR3 length equals 11 residues. Germline values: CDR1 MDHEN, CDR2 SYDVKM. This CDR3 reads CASSLRGELFF. The DNA of the CDR3 is TGTGCCAGCAGTTTACGTGGGGAGCTGTTTTTT.

This chain connects TRBV27 to TRBJ2-7, with unresolved D. This CDR3 has 14 residues. Looked up from germline, CDR1 is MNHEY and CDR2 is SMNVEV (reference sequence). Between the trimmed V and J ends, which lost 2 bases and 7 bases, there was a span of 15 bases. CDR3 protein: CASSLAPPLREQYF. Written as DNA, the CDR3 is TGTGCCAGCAGTTTAGCCCCGCCACTGAGAGAGCAGTACTTC.

The chain recombines TRBV7-2 with TRBJ2-5; 11 positions agree with TRBD1. The germline gives CDR1 SGHTA, CDR2 FQGNSA. V lost 6 bases, J lost 6 bases, and 9 bases stayed unmatched. CDR3 size: 15 residues. In DNA, the CDR3 is TGTGCCAGCAGGGGTGGAGGACAGGGGGCGCAGACCCAGTACTTC. It specifies CASRGGGQGAQTQYF.

This chain connects TRBV6-6 to TRBJ2-1; TRBD1 agrees at 10 bases. The germline V gene has CDR1 MNHNY and CDR2 SVGAGI (reference sequence). Trimming removed 6 bases from V and 7 bases from J; junction bases left unmatched: 3. The CDR3 loop spans 13 amino acids. The CDR3 nucleotides are TGTGCCAGCAGCGGACAGGGGGAGAATGAGCAGTTCTTC. Translated, it gives CASSGQGENEQFF.

V gene TRBV6-5 combines with J gene TRBJ2-3, with D possibly being TRBD2 (5 bases). V was trimmed by 8 bases and J by 2 bases, leaving 11 bases between them. The CDR3 length is 13 residues. Germline-derived CDR1 and CDR2 are MNHEY and SVGAGI. CDR3 sequence (DNA): TGTGCCAGCGGGAGTAGGCCCACAGATACGCAGTATTTT. This sequence encodes CASGSRPTDTQYF.

V is TRBV2 and J is TRBJ2-1; maybe TRBD1 (6 bases). Trimming removed 2 bases at V and 1 base at J, with 12 bases between. Germline lookup yields CDR1 SNHLY and CDR2 FYNNEI. The CDR3 is 16 residues long. CDR3 in amino acids: CASSELQGLSYNEQFF. Written as DNA, the CDR3 is TGTGCCAGCAGTGAACTACAGGGCCTATCCTACAATGAGCAGTTCTTC.

Of note for this clone: Germline is not matched at one junction end, which may reflect a read error. The chain employs TRBV28 and TRBJ2-7; 7 bases fit TRBD2. This CDR3 contains 13 residues. The V gene's germline CDR1 is MDHEN and CDR2 SYDVKM. As DNA, the CDR3 is TGTGCCAGCAGTTTAGATGGGAGGGAGGAGACCCTCTTC. It specifies CASSLDGREETLF. Variable domain in full (rest from reference TRBV28 and TRBJ2-7): DVKVTQSSRYLVKRTGEKVFLECVQDMDHENMFWYRQDPGLGLRLIYFSYDVKMKEKGDIPEGYSVSREKKERFSLILESASTNQTSMYLCASSLDGREETLFGPGTRLTVT.

The genes are TRBV13 and TRBJ2-1; TRBD2 aligns across 10 bases. This CDR3 is built from 17 residues. Germline lookup yields CDR1 PRHDT and CDR2 FYEKMQ (reference sequence). With 5 bases clipped from V and 1 base from J, the junction kept 8 bases outside the gene matches. The DNA of the CDR3 is TGTGCCAGCAGCCTCCGGGAACTAGCGGGATCCTACAATGAGCAGTTCTTC. Its translation is CASSLRELAGSYNEQFF.

This clone was detected only a few times. The chain uses TRBV9 and TRBJ1-2; D gene unclear. CDR3 size: 15 residues. Per the germline V gene, CDR1 is SGDLS and CDR2 is YYNGEE. Trimming left V 0 bases short and J 4 bases short, with 13 bases between. In DNA form, the CDR3 reads TGTGCCAGCAGCGTAGAGGAGAGGGCCCTCTATGGCTACACCTTC. Translated: CASSVEERALYGYTF.

The J gene is TRBJ1-6, the V gene TRBV7-9, with 8 bases identical to TRBD1. The CDR3 spans 15 residues. V dropped 2 bases and J dropped 9; count of bases not matched to a gene: 6. Germline V lookup: CDR1 SEHNR, CDR2 FQNEAQ (reference sequence). CDR3 DNA sequence: TGTGCCAGCAGCTTAAGCGGACAGGGTGTTTCACCCCTCCACTTT. This encodes CASSLSGQGVSPLHF.

This clone has only one observation. The chain uses TRBV28 and TRBJ1-5, with 7 bases aligning to TRBD1. The CDR3 sequence is 14 residues long. Germline trimming cut 4 bases from V and 4 bases from J; bases unmatched to any gene: 4. The germline CDR1 and CDR2 sequences are MDHEN and SYDVKM. The DNA of the CDR3 is TGTGCCAGCAGTTCGACAGGGCCTAATCAGCCCCAGCATTTT. Its protein is CASSSTGPNQPQHF.

The rearrangement links TRBV10-3 to TRBJ2-1; 12 bases line up with TRBD2. The CDR3 consists of 16 residues. CDR1 is ENHRY, CDR2 SYGVKD, per germline. V trimming: 3 bases; J trimming: 9 bases; junction bases outside the gene matches: 9. Written as DNA, the CDR3 is TGTGCCATCAGTGATTCTAGCGGGAGGGCCCGGGGTGAGCAGTTCTTC. This codes for CAISDSSGRARGEQFF.

The CDR3 is CASSATRTGNSPLHF. The CDR3 DNA reads TGTGCCAGCAGCGCGACGCGGACAGGGAATTCACCCCTCCACTTT. The J gene is TRBJ1-6, the V gene TRBV7-2; 8 bases fit TRBD1. CDR1 SGHTA and CDR2 FQGNSA come from the germline V gene. The CDR3 contains 15 residues. J lost 7 bases, V lost 5 bases, and 7 bases had no gene match.